A selection of T cell receptor beta chains follows, all from one sample in a study of PD-L1 blockade in urothelial cancer. Some clones are missing from TCRdb's copy, which holds only in-frame ones; the method was immunoSEQ multiplex PCR. Seen here are more than 30,000 clones, around 89% observed once, and the top ten hold roughly 8%. Sample: PBMCs, taken around atezolizumab (anti-PD-L1) treatment. The receptors were sampled from a man at least 80 years old with urothelial cancer. Each CDR3 is given with its conserved first and last residue.

TRBJ2-7,TRBV13,CASSGRLADRSYEQYF
TRBJ2-5,TRBV27,CASSTDGRVGETQYF
TRBJ2-7,TRBV28,CASRPGQVPGEQYF
TRBJ2-1,TRBV9,CASSALAVLHNEQFF
TRBJ1-5,TRBV6-5,CASRKRSENQPQHF
TRBJ2-5,TRBV10-3,CANPGLALETQYF
TRBJ2-7,TRBV7-7,CASSSGTGVSYEQYF
TRBJ2-3,TRBV10-3,CAIGGEHRRDTQYF
TRBJ1-5,TRBV30,CAWSGGSGGQPQHF
TRBJ1-1,TRBV7-2,CASSLSFGGVVWTEAFF
TRBJ1-5,TRBV29-1,CSVPQGPVSNQPQHF
TRBJ2-6,TRBV21-1,CASSKGGKTSRSSGANVLTF
TRBJ2-5,TRBV4-1,CASSQDRLAGEEETQYF
TRBJ1-5,TRBV6-6,CASSYLTGSQPQHF
TRBJ1-2,TRBV25-1,CASSPRDRGNYGYTF
TRBJ1-1,TRBV5-4,CASSLGDRGIAEAFF
TRBJ2-2,TRBV30,CAWSSPRVWGDYTGELFF
TRBJ2-3,TRBV4-1,CASSPTGADTQYF
TRBJ2-7,TRBV4-1,CASSQESGRVGEQYF
TRBJ2-2,TRBV5-1,CASSTTSGANTGELFF
TRBJ2-4,TRBV6-8,CASKVRGDRAPGLAGFLAKNIQYF
TRBJ2-3,TRBV27,CASRSGTDTQYF